This T cell receptor beta chain was identified in a study of blood T cells in healthy people across ages (dated by TCRdb to about 2015). Describing the broader study: In model experiments, roughly one uniquely barcoded TCR beta cDNA molecule per two T cells was captured by template switching. Age-related changes in TCR beta repertoire diversity were measured in the study by deep sequencing normalized with unique cDNA molecular identifiers. Four age groups were formed from the donors: young (average approximately 16 years), middle-aged (around 39), aged (under 70) and long-lived (around 82). Using the same blood draw, the study looked at two additional independent replicas of 1 million unique cDNA reads for two donors, one aged 18 to 30 and the other aged 80 or older.

Donors were approximately 42 systemically healthy Caucasian individuals from Russia aged roughly 6 to 95 years. Ten milliliters of peripheral blood were collected from each donor into EDTA-treated Vacutainer tubes. PBMCs were isolated by Ficoll-Paque density-gradient centrifugation, with at least 6 million obtained per sample. Total RNA was extracted from PBMCs with Trizol reagent, with at least 5.5 micrograms obtained per sample. Naive CD45RAhigh/CD27high T cell percentages were measured by flow cytometry on a PBMC aliquot from every donor. General findings and caveats noted by the study authors: As age increased, observed TCR beta diversity per million T cells dropped in a roughly linear way, and a significant reduction was already evident by age 40. Compared with the aged group, the long-lived group had more naive CD4+ T cells, fewer expanded clones and increased TCR diversity, a pattern suggesting age selection. The CMV infection status of donors was not known, potentially confounding age-related changes in expanded clonotypes. Estimates of total diversity based on one million sequenced T cells were considered lower bounds and underestimates. Because profiling used bulk unsorted PBMCs, naive and antigen-experienced compartments could not be compared conclusively. There was a strong correlation between observed TCR beta diversity and the percentage of naive T cells measured by flow cytometry.

To prepare the library, 5' RACE was applied. The sequencer listed for this sample is Illumina HiSeq 2500. A second PCR of roughly 7 to 11 cycles was performed with a sample-barcoded 5' primer and a J-beta primer mix. A template-switch 5' adaptor carrying 12 random nucleotides introduced a unique molecular identifier onto each TCR beta cDNA molecule. Each sample yielded at least 2.5 million CDR3-containing paired-end reads. The Mint cDNA synthesis kit, primed by a TRBC-specific oligonucleotide, was used to synthesize first-strand cDNA from all RNA. All cDNA was treated with uracil-DNA glycosylase and then went through a first 18-cycle PCR with the universal primers M1SS and BC2_uni_R. As for how the authors treated the data: For normalization, 1 million high-quality reads, each with a distinct molecular identifier, were randomly selected from each sample. Instead of being binned into consensus sequences, reads that shared molecular identifiers were thrown out. MiTCR, run with a Q25 quality threshold and the strictest error-elimination algorithm, handled CDR3 identification, clonotype clustering and error correction. A nonparametric unseen species model with Euler transformation was used to estimate a lower bound on total TCR beta diversity. TCRdb ran its own pipeline on the public reads, namely fastp trimming at Q25 and MiXCR clone calling, and kept in-frame beta chains. Identical CDR3 protein sequences are pooled into one entry, listed with their most common genes and DNA. These V and J calls rely on TCRdb rather than the paper's analysis. This sample comprises about 720,000 distinct CDR3 sequences, roughly 25% of them detected only once. 3% to 4.5% of the sample belongs to the ten largest clones.

This clonotype appeared a few times. Its antigen remains undetermined. No base quality values were provided; no much bigger clone lies one nucleotide off. V was cut back by 6 bases and J by 4 bases, leaving a gap of 16 bases between them. Reading from cysteine to phenylalanine, the CDR3 counts 14 amino acids. Of the read, only the CDR3 DNA is kept; its 42 bases are in frame from base 1. The germline V gene encodes CDR1 GTSNPN and CDR2 SVGIG (reference sequence). These records were also assigned to another study, of T cells of mothers and their children. The second paper further reports: The donors were nine systemically healthy Caucasian individuals, made up of three mothers and their six children. cDNA synthesis used all of the extracted RNA, with 1.5 ug of RNA in each 15 ul reaction. In the second PCR, the M1S primer introduced both the sample barcodes and 2-4 random nucleotides. Over 8.5 million TCR beta CDR3 reads came from each mother, compared with approximately 3.1 million reads from each child. In both related and unrelated pairs, thymic selection shapes the output of TCR recombination in a similar way, with inherited differences having only a minor effect. Normalized repertoire overlap in related mother-child pairs was always slightly higher than in unrelated mother-child pairs, but the difference was never significant. Persistent microchimeric T cell clones were not detected, at a sensitivity of about 100 clones per million clonotypes. Deep NGS was used in the study to compare the TCR beta repertoires of mothers and children and to look for features that separate related mother-child pairs from unrelated individuals. Mothers averaged 40 +/- 4 years of age and children averaged about 10 +/- 4 years. Libraries were sequenced on Illumina HiSeq 2000 with 100+100 nt paired-end reads after adapter ligation with NEBNext reagents. To prevent cross-contamination, the mother and child libraries were prepared one month apart and sequenced in separate runs. For each donor, between about 450,000 and 2,300,000 distinct TCR beta clonotypes were identified. Naive TCR beta clonotypes were estimated from low-frequency clonotypes matched to each donor's FACS-determined naive share, without sorting.

Sequencing used blood. The rearranged segments are TRBV30 and TRBJ2-1; possibly the D gene is TRBD2, per 6 matching bases. The sequence was collected from a boy between 10 and 17 years old in good health. The DNA sequence is given as TGTGCCTGCCCCACAGCGGGCATTTACAATGAGCAGTTCTTC. Translated, it gives CACPTAGIYNEQFF.